This T cell receptor (beta chain) was captured in a study of T cell changes during pregnancy in multiple sclerosis. Clones were sequenced by immunoSEQ multiplex PCR, and TCRdb holds only the in-frame ones, with some missing. This repertoire shows roughly 87,000 clones, 80% to 95% found once; its top ten account for 1.1% to 1.5%. Germline V CDR1 and CDR2: SGHTS, YDEGEE. The CDR3 totals 11 residues. Trimming left V 5 bases short and J 12 bases short, with 12 bases between. The material sequenced was peripheral blood, taken in the third trimester of pregnancy. The source is a female donor in good health, enrolled as a control in a pregnancy study. V gene TRBV5-8 combines with J gene TRBJ2-1; possibly TRBD1 for D (5 bases). The CDR3 sequence: CASRAGKGQFF. CDR3 bases: TGTGCCAGCAGGGCAGGGAAGGGGCAGTTCTTC.